The TCR beta chain described here comes from a study of Graves' ophthalmopathy and Graves' hyperthyroidism. Whole-study findings and limits: The authors also found most expanded thyroid clonotypes above 0.001 frequency in blood.

Pregnant or lactating patients and those with other autoimmune diseases or uncontrolled infections were excluded. CDR1 SNHLY and CDR2 FYNNEI come from the germline V gene. The CDR3 runs to 13 residues. The trim removed 6 bases at V and 5 bases at J, leaving 5 bases unmatched. RNA transcripts yielded amplified TCR beta CDR3 regions. Scientists carried out first-round RT-PCR using HTBI primers and then a second-round multiplex PCR. TCRdb reanalysed the multiplex PCR reads using MiXCR and keeps one entry per CDR3 protein. The data contain 600,000 to 650,000 distinct CDR3 sequences, 22% of them singletons. This clonotype occurred many times. Its specificity is not known.

The source is a young woman with stable Graves' hyperthyroidism. Some clones in this sample may be carry-over from other donors' samples. The chain combines TRBV2 with TRBJ2-7; 9 nucleotides align to TRBD2. Sequenced: peripheral blood. The CDR3 DNA follows: TGTGCCAGCAGCGACGGACTAGCGAACGAGCAGTACTTC. Translated: CASSDGLANEQYF.